Following are 6 T cell receptor beta chains from one sample sequenced in a study of cytomegalovirus exposure and HLA in healthy donors. Use of 60 Vbeta and 13 Jbeta primers characterized the PCR. TCRdb's copy holds only in-frame clones and misses some; the assay was immunoSEQ multiplex PCR. Here the sample spans about 170,000 clones, over 75% being singletons. Sequencing used PBMCs. These receptors were obtained from a male donor in good health and CMV-seronegative.

This sequence joins TRBV5-1 and TRBJ2-7; possible D gene TRBD2, 6 bases. Per germline, CDR1 SGHRS and CDR2 YFSETQ. Trimming pared 4 bases from V and 2 bases from J, leaving 16 bases between. The CDR3 is 15 residues long. The CDR3 DNA is TGCGCCAGCAGCCCGTGGGCGGGGTCAACCTACGAGCAGTACTTC. Amino acid sequence: CASSPWAGSTYEQYF. The full variable domain, rest sourced from reference TRBV5-1 and TRBJ2-7, is KAGVTQTPRYLIKTRGQQVTLSCSPISGHRSVSWYQQTPGQGLQFLFEYFSETQRNKGNFPGRFSGRQFSNSRSEMNVSTLELGDSALYLCASSPWAGSTYEQYFGPGTRLTVT.

CDR3 in amino acids: CASSLVGTGKAFF. CDR3 nucleotide sequence: TGTGCCAGCAGCTTAGTAGGGACAGGTAAAGCTTTCTTT. V and J are TRBV7-2 and TRBJ1-1, with 8 bases fitting TRBD1. The CDR3 loop spans 13 amino acids. CDR1 and CDR2 (germline): SGHTA, FQGNSA. V lost 1 base to trimming and J lost 9 bases; unmatched junction nucleotides: 4.

The chain couples TRBV7-9 to TRBJ2-4, with 11 bases identical to TRBD1. V lost 5 bases and J lost 8; bases outside the gene matches: 11. The germline gives CDR1 SEHNR, CDR2 FQNEAQ (reference sequence). The CDR3 is made up of 16 amino acids. CDR3 protein: CASSHRLGTGGYIQYF. Written as DNA, the CDR3 is TGTGCCAGCAGCCACCGGTTGGGGACAGGGGGATACATTCAGTACTTC.

The rearrangement joins TRBV7-2 to TRBJ2-7; TRBD2 might be the D (5 bases). CDR3 length: 15 residues. In germline, CDR1 is SGHTA, CDR2 FQGNSA. V was shortened by 2 bases and J by 6 bases, with 17 bases between the two germline ends. The CDR3 reads CASSLNAGGGSEQYF. As DNA, the CDR3 is TGTGCCAGCAGCTTAAACGCGGGCGGAGGATCCGAGCAGTACTTC.

This clone was observed a few times. This chain joins TRBV29-1 and TRBJ1-1; D gene unclear. In germline, CDR1 is SQVTM, CDR2 ANQGSEA. Trimming pared 4 bases from V and 0 bases from J, leaving 9 bases between. CDR3 length equals 13 residues. The CDR3 DNA is TGCAGCGTTGTACAGACGCTGAACACTGAAGCTTTCTTT. This gives the protein CSVVQTLNTEAFF.

This sequence joins TRBV5-5 and TRBJ2-1; TRBD2 agrees at 10 bases. Germline V CDR1 and CDR2: SGHKS, YYEKEE (reference sequence). V lost 4 bases and J lost 3; bases outside the gene matches: 7. This CDR3 has 16 residues. CDR3 sequence: CASSRTSGGDYNEQFF. The CDR3 coding sequence is TGTGCCAGCAGCCGAACGAGCGGGGGGGACTACAATGAGCAGTTCTTC.